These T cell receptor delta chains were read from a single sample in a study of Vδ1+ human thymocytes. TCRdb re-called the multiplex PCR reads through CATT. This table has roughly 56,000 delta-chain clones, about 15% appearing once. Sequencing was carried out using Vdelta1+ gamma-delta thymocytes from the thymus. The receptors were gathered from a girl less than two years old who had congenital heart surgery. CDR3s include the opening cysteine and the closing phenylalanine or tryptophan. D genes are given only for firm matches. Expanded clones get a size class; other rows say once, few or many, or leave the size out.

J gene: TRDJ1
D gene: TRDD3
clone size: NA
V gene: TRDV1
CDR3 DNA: TGTGCTCTTGGGGAATGCACCATTCTAAGCCCGGGGGATACGGGGAACGTCCATAAACTCATCTTT
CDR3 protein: CALGECTILSPGDTGNVHKLIF

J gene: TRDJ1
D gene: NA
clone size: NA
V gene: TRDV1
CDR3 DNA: TGTGCTCTTACCTGTTTACCTCCTTCTTGGCTACCGTACTGGCTGTACACCGATAAACTCATCTTT
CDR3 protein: CALTCLPPSWLPYWLYTDKLIF

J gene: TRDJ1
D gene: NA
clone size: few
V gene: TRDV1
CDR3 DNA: TGTGCTCTTGGGACGCCGGGAGCCCTTTGCCACACCGATAAACTCATCTTT
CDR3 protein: CALGTPGALCHTDKLIF

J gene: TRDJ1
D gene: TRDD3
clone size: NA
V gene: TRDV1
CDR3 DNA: TGTGCTCTTGGGGAAATAGGACTTAGATACTGGGGGATAAAGGAGACCGATAAACTCATCTTT
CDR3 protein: CALGEIGLRYWGIKETDKLIF

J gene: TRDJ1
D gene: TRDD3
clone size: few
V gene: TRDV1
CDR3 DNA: TGTGCTCTTGGGGACCTCATAAGGGCTGGGGGATACGTTACCGATAAACTCATCTTT
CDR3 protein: CALGDLIRAGGYVTDKLIF

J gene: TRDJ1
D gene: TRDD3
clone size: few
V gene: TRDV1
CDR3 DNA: TGTGCTCTTGGGGCATCCTGCATAACTGGGGGACGCACCAATATCACCGATAAACTCATCTTT
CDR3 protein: CALGASCITGGRTNITDKLIF

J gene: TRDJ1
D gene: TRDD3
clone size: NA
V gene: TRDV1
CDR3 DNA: TGTGCTCTTGGGGAACGACCTACCTGGTACTGGGGGATACGTCCGCCCCACACCGATAAACTCATCTTT
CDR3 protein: CALGERPTWYWGIRPPHTDKLIF

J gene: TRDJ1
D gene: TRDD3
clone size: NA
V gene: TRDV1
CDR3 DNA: TGTGCTCTTGGGGCCAGCCACGCCCTTACCCCTACTGGGGGATCCTACACCGATAAACTCATCTTT
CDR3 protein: CALGASHALTPTGGSYTDKLIF

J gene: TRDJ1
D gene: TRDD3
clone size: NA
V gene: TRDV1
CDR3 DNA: TGTGCTCTTGGGGAACGTCCCCCAGTTCGCTGGGGGGCCACCGATAAACTCATCTTT
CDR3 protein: CALGERPPVRWGATDKLIF

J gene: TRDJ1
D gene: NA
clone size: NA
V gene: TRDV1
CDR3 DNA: TGTGCTCTTGGCAAAGGGGCCCTCCACACCGATAAACTCATCTTT
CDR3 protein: CALGKGALHTDKLIF

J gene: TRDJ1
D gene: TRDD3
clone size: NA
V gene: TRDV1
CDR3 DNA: TGTGCTCTTGGGGAATGTAAGGTCGTTGGTCCGATTCCTATCCGCCTACTGGGGGATACCGATAAACTCATCTTT
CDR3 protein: CALGECKVVGPIPIRLLGDTDKLIF

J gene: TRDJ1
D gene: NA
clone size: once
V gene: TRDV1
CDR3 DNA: TGTGCTCTTGGGGAACTAGTTATCTCGGGGTCGATGATTGCTAAACTCATCTTT
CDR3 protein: CALGELVISGSMIAKLIF

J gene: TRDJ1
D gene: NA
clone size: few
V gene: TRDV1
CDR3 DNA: TGTGCTCTTGGGGGATTTCCTACGTATGGGGGCTGGACCGATAAACTCATCTTT
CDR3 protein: CALGGFPTYGGWTDKLIF

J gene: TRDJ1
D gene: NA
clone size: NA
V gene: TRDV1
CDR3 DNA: TGTGCTCTTGGGGAACTAGTCAACTTCGAGGATAAACTCATCTTT
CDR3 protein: CALGELVNFEDKLIF

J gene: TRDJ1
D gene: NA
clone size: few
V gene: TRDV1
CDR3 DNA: TGTGCTCTTGGGTCAGCCCATCAGGGCCTTCCTTACTGGGGGGGACACACCGATAAACTCATCTTT
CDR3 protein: CALGSAHQGLPYWGGHTDKLIF

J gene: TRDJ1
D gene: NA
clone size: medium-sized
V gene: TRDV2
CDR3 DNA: TGTGCCTGTGACCCTCCGTACTGGGCCGATAAACTCATCTTT
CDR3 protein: CACDPPYWADKLIF

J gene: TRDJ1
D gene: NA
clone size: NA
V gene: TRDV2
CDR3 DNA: TGTGCCTGTGACAAGCTGGCCGAGCGGCTCATCTTT
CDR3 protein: CACDKLAERLIF

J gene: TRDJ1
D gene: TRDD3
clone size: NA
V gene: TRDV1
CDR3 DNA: TGTGCTCTTGGGGCACAAGGGGGGATAAGGGTTAAACTCATCTTT
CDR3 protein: CALGAQGGIRVKLIF

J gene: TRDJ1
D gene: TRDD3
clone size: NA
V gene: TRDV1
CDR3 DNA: TGTGCTCTTGGGGAACTACTCCTTCGTACTGGGGGATATTGCACCGATAAACTCATCTTT
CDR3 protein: CALGELLLRTGGYCTDKLIF

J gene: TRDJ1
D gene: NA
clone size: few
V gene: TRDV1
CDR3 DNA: TGTGCTCTTGGGGAACCAATAACATTGGTGGGCAGAGATAAACTCATCTTT
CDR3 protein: CALGEPITLVGRDKLIF

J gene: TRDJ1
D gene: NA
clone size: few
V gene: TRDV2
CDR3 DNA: TGTGCCTGTGACACGATTGCGGACACCGATAAACTCATCTTT
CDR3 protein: CACDTIADTDKLIF

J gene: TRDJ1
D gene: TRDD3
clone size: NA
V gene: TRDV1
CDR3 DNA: TGTGCTCTTGAGGAAGCCTCTCCATTCTACGGGGGATACACCGATAAACTCATCTTT
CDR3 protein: CALEEASPFYGGYTDKLIF

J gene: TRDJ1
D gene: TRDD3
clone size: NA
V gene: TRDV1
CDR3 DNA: TGTGCTCTTGGGGAACTCCCCACCTTTAGGGGGGGATACGAGGGCACCGATAAACTCATCTTT
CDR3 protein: CALGELPTFRGGYEGTDKLIF